These 23 T cell receptor beta chains came from one sample sequenced in a study of T cells after yellow fever vaccination. Each CDR3 protein gets one entry after TCRdb re-called the 5' RACE reads with MiXCR. Of 200,000 to 300,000 distinct CDR3 sequences in the sample, 3.6% are singletons; the top ten hold 19%. The sequencing used PBMCs, collected 15 days after the yellow fever booster vaccination. The receptors stem from a man younger than 30 who received the YFV17D yellow fever vaccine.

Points on this clonotype: This could be a read error, since a much larger clone is one nucleotide away. The rearrangement joins TRBV19 to TRBJ1-6; 11 positions match TRBD1. CDR3 length: 14 amino acids. Germline-derived CDR1 and CDR2 are LNHDA and SQIVND (reference sequence). CDR3 coding DNA: TGTGCCAGTAGCTCGGGACAGGGGGGATCACCCATCCACTTT. Translated: CASSSGQGGSPIHF.

This clonotype was recorded at least ten times. The chain uses TRBV5-1 and TRBJ2-3; the D is unclear. V was pared by 4 bases and J by 3 bases, with 6 bases between. This CDR3 spans 12 amino acids. Germline V gene data show CDR1 as SGHRS and CDR2 as YFSETQ. CDR3 nucleotides: TGCGCCAGCAGCCGAAGGACAGATACGCAGTATTTT. This gives the protein CASSRRTDTQYF.

This clonotype was found many times. This sequence joins TRBV5-1 and TRBJ2-3; no definite D call. V was trimmed by 4 bases and J by 4 bases, leaving 13 bases between them. CDR3 length: 14 amino acids. CDR1 and CDR2 from the germline V gene are SGHRS and YFSETQ. CDR3 bases: TGCGCCAGCAGCCATAGTAATTCTGCAGATACGCAGTATTTT. Translation gives CASSHSNSADTQYF.

This clonotype was observed at least ten times. The chain uses TRBV5-1 and TRBJ1-4; possibly TRBD1 for D (5 bases). V gave up 4 bases and J gave up 8 bases, with 18 bases separating them. Germline V lookup: CDR1 SGHRS, CDR2 YFSETQ. The CDR3 totals 15 residues. The CDR3 DNA reads TGCGCCAGCAGCGCCGCCGGGACTCGGGAAGAAAAACTGTTTTTT. Its protein product is CASSAAGTREEKLFF.

There are many counts of this clonotype. CDR3 region: CASSLTSSTDTQYF. The CDR3 bases are TGTGCCAGCAGCTTAACCTCTAGCACAGATACGCAGTATTTT. The chain joins TRBV7-3 to TRBJ2-3; D is unresolved. The CDR3 covers 14 residues. The ends were cut back, 0 bases at V and 0 bases at J, with 4 bases in the middle. Germline V gene lookup returns CDR1 SGHTA and CDR2 FQGTGA.

This clonotype was seen repeatedly, ten times or more. The chain joins TRBV7-8 to TRBJ1-3; the D gene is possibly TRBD1 (5 bases). Germline CDR1 is SGHVS and CDR2 is FQNEAQ. Trimming stripped 8 bases from V and 0 bases from J, with 11 bases between. The CDR3 loop spans 14 amino acids. The CDR3 nucleotides read TGTGCCAGCGGGGCGGTAAACTCTGGAAACACCATATATTTT. Its translation: CASGAVNSGNTIYF.

This clonotype was seen ten or more times. CDR3 nucleotide sequence: TGTGCCAGCATCTACGAACCGGGACTAAAAGAGACCCAGTACTTC. It specifies CASIYEPGLKETQYF. The chain is built from TRBV6-2 or TRBV6-3 and TRBJ2-5, with 7 nucleotides matching TRBD2. The junction had 11 bases not matched to a gene; V was cut back by 7 bases and J by 3 bases. Per germline, CDR1 MNHEY and CDR2 SVGEGT. The CDR3 consists of 15 residues.

At least ten counts were recorded for this clonotype. The chain links TRBV28 to TRBJ1-5; 8 positions agree with TRBD1. V shed 6 bases and J 4 bases; nucleotides not matched to a gene: 11. The length of the CDR3 is 16 residues. Germline CDR1 is MDHEN and CDR2 is SYDVKM. CDR3 region: CASRPRPGTGNQPQHF. The CDR3 DNA reads TGTGCCAGCAGACCCAGGCCCGGGACAGGTAATCAGCCCCAGCATTTT. The whole variable domain, filled in from reference TRBV28 and TRBJ1-5, reads DVKVTQSSRYLVKRTGEKVFLECVQDMDHENMFWYRQDPGLGLRLIYFSYDVKMKEKGDIPEGYSVSREKKERFSLILESASTNQTSMYLCASRPRPGTGNQPQHFGDGTRLSIL.

In this sample, this clonotype turned up many times. The chain links TRBV5-1 to TRBJ2-5; TRBD1 might be the D (6 bases). The length of the CDR3 is 15 residues. V lost 4 bases and J lost 0, with 13 bases in between. Germline CDR1 and CDR2: SGHRS and YFSETQ. CDR3 bases: TGCGCCAGCAGCCCGGTGGGGGCTAACCAAGAGACCCAGTACTTC. Residues: CASSPVGANQETQYF.

There are many counts of this clonotype. V is TRBV5-4 and J is TRBJ1-1, with D perhaps TRBD1 (5 bases). The germline gives CDR1 SGHNT, CDR2 YYREEE (reference sequence). V lost 4 bases and J lost 0, with 16 bases in between. The CDR3 is 16 residues long. CDR3 protein: CASSAQSGQMNTEAFF. The CDR3 region has the DNA TGTGCCAGCAGCGCCCAGTCCGGACAAATGAACACTGAAGCTTTCTTT.

There are many counts of this clonotype. The chain has TRBV7-9 and TRBJ2-5; either TRBD1 or TRBD2 may supply D (5 bases each). The CDR3 has 13 residues. Trimming pared 11 bases from V and 5 bases from J, leaving 18 bases between. Germline assignment: CDR1 SEHNR and CDR2 FQNEAQ (reference sequence). The CDR3 is CAGSTGTLETQYF. The CDR3 DNA reads as TGTGCCGGCTCCACCGGGACGTTGGAGACCCAGTACTTC.

The chain carries TRBV7-9 and TRBJ2-7; D may be TRBD1 (5 bases). With 2 bases removed from V and 6 bases from J, the gap between germline ends came to 14 bases. Germline-derived CDR1 and CDR2 are SEHNR and FQNEAQ (reference sequence). CDR3 length equals 14 residues. The CDR3 region is CASSLQGLGGEQYF. As DNA, the CDR3 is TGTGCCAGCAGCTTACAGGGTTTGGGTGGCGAGCAGTACTTC.

There are many counts of this clonotype. The V call is TRBV4-3, the J call TRBJ1-2; 8 nucleotides align to TRBD1. The CDR3 sequence is 14 residues long. The trim removed 3 bases at V and 3 bases at J, leaving 3 bases unmatched. Germline assignment: CDR1 LGHNA and CDR2 YSLEER. The CDR3 DNA reads as TGCGCCAGCAGCCACTCGACAGGGGACTATGGCTACACCTTC. Translated, it gives CASSHSTGDYGYTF.

This clonotype was picked up a small number of times. The chain recombines TRBV4-3 with TRBJ2-1; TRBD2 matches at 7 bases. The length of the CDR3 is 18 residues. Germline V lookup: CDR1 LGHNA, CDR2 YSLEER. The J segment lost 1 base and the V segment lost 4 bases, leaving 13 bases of the junction unmatched. The CDR3 sequence is CASSRLGTGGGSYNEQFF. The CDR3 DNA sequence: TGCGCCAGCAGCCGTCTTGGTACGGGGGGTGGTTCCTACAATGAGCAGTTCTTC.

Many counts were recorded for this clonotype. The chain carries TRBV28 and TRBJ1-1, with D unresolved. Germline CDR1 MDHEN, CDR2 SYDVKM. V lost 6 bases to trimming and J lost 5 bases, with 10 bases between them. The CDR3 covers 12 residues. CDR3 amino acids: CASRIGVTEAFF. The CDR3, as DNA: TGTGCCAGCAGAATCGGGGTAACTGAAGCTTTCTTT.

The chain links TRBV5-1 to TRBJ1-3; D uncertain. CDR1 is SGHRS and CDR2 is YFSETQ in the germline V gene. This CDR3 has 14 amino acids. Trimming pared 4 bases from V and 0 bases from J, leaving 8 bases between. CDR3 residues: CASSPGNSGNTIYF. The CDR3 bases are TGCGCCAGCAGCCCGGGAAACTCTGGAAACACCATATATTTT.

This clonotype was seen a handful of times. The V and J genes are TRBV5-6 and TRBJ2-6; D ambiguous. The CDR3 spans 16 residues. Trimming shortened V by 2 bases and J by 0 bases, and 9 bases separated the two germline ends. CDR1 is SGHDT, CDR2 YYEEEE, per germline. CDR3 region: CASSFTRSSGANVLTF. In DNA form, the CDR3 reads TGTGCCAGCAGCTTCACCAGGAGCTCTGGGGCCAACGTCCTGACTTTC.

At least ten counts were recorded for this clonotype. The V call is TRBV20-1, the J call TRBJ2-7; perhaps TRBD1 as D (6 bases). The germline gives CDR1 DFQATT, CDR2 SNEGSKA (reference sequence). CDR3 length equals 15 residues. The V end lost 0 bases, the J end lost 1 base, and 13 bases lay between the germline ends. The CDR3 DNA sequence: TGCAGTGCTAGAGATATTCAGGGGTTTTCCTACGAGCAGTACGTC. The encoded protein is CSARDIQGFSYEQYV.

This clonotype was picked up many times. The chain couples TRBV29-1 to TRBJ1-1, with unresolved D. Between the trimmed V and J ends, which lost 6 bases and 1 base, there was a span of 18 bases. CDR3 length: 15 amino acids. CDR1 SQVTM and CDR2 ANQGSEA come from the germline V gene. The CDR3 DNA is TGCAGCGTAGACCCGGGAAGTCCGGCGAACACTGAAGCTTTCTTT. It specifies CSVDPGSPANTEAFF.

This clonotype was recorded many times. The CDR3 nucleotides read TGTGCCAGCAGCCACCGATTGGGGGATACGCAGTATTTT. Amino acid sequence: CASSHRLGDTQYF. The V and J genes are TRBV7-2 and TRBJ2-3, with unresolved D. The CDR3 is made up of 13 amino acids. Germline assignment: CDR1 SGHTA and CDR2 FQGNSA. Trimming took off 5 bases at V and 6 bases at J, with 12 bases between the two ends.

This clonotype came up many times. V usage is TRBV4-3 and J usage is TRBJ2-1; D remains unclear. The CDR3 runs to 16 residues. From germline, CDR1 is LGHNA and CDR2 YSLEER. Deletions cut 2 bases from V and 0 bases from J, with 11 bases between. CDR3 nucleotide sequence: TGCGCCAGCAGCCAAAGTCCCCTAAGCTCCTACAATGAGCAGTTCTTC. Protein: CASSQSPLSSYNEQFF.

This clonotype was seen repeatedly, ten times or more. The CDR3, as DNA: TGTGCCAGCAGCCAGACCCCTAGCGTACTTGGGAATGAGCAGTTCTTC. Its protein product is CASSQTPSVLGNEQFF. The chain has TRBV3-1 and TRBJ2-1; perhaps TRBD2 as D (6 bases). The germline CDR1 and CDR2 sequences are LGHDT and YNNKEL (reference sequence). V lost 3 bases and J 7 bases, leaving 19 bases between the germline ends. The CDR3 has 16 residues.

This clonotype was recorded at least ten times. J is TRBJ1-5 and V is TRBV19; no clear D gene. Germline values: CDR1 LNHDA, CDR2 SQIVND (reference sequence). Trimming took 4 bases from V and 5 from J, leaving 15 bases between them. The CDR3 is 15 residues long. CDR3 DNA: TGTGCCAGTAGTACCACAGCCATCGGGGATCAGCCCCAGCATTTT. It translates to CASSTTAIGDQPQHF.